These T cell receptor beta chains were read from a single sample in a study of OX40 agonist ivuxolimab in advanced cancers. Only in-frame clones appear in the TCRdb table, and some are missing; sequencing was by immunoSEQ multiplex PCR. The data contain about 78,000 clones, around 94% of them seen just once; the ten biggest clones take up 2.8%. The sequenced sample was CD4+ or CD8+ T cells sorted from blood, obtained in a trial of the OX40 agonist ivuxolimab. These receptors originate from an adult with an advanced solid tumor such as melanoma, head and neck, liver or kidney cancer. Both conserved end residues are part of each CDR3. The D gene is left open where the match is weak. Some rows have no size entry. The others give once, few or many, or a class for an expanded clone.

TRBJ1-2 TRBV19 . . CASRNWIHEDGYTF TGTGCCAGTCGGAACTGGATTCACGAAGATGGCTACACCTTC
TRBJ2-1 TRBV19 . . CASGRSRDNEQFF TGTGCCAGTGGTCGGAGCCGAGACAATGAGCAGTTCTTC
TRBJ1-2 TRBV28 TRBD1 . CASSLNPGQGRRGYTF TGTGCCAGCAGTTTGAACCCGGGACAGGGGCGTCGTGGCTACACCTTC
TRBJ2-3 TRBV18 TRBD1 . CASSPRRVGQGSSDTQYF TGTGCCAGCTCACCACGTCGCGTGGGACAGGGGTCTTCAGATACGCAGTATTTT
TRBJ1-2 TRBV19 . . CASSLYGGGYGYTF TGTGCCAGTAGTCTGTATGGGGGAGGCTATGGCTACACCTTC
TRBJ2-1 TRBV19 TRBD2 . CASRTSGADEQFF TGTGCCAGTAGGACTAGCGGGGCTGATGAGCAGTTCTTC
TRBJ1-1 TRBV5-1 TRBD1 . CASSSGTGAEAFF TGCGCCAGCAGCTCCGGGACAGGGGCTGAAGCTTTCTTT
TRBJ2-7 TRBV7-9 TRBD1 . CASSLRTGRSYEQYF TGTGCCAGCAGCCTACGGACAGGGAGGTCCTACGAGCAGTACTTC
TRBJ1-2 TRBV29-1 . . CSVEKSYGYTF TGCAGCGTTGAAAAATCCTATGGCTACACCTTC
TRBJ1-4 TRBV2 . . CASSGGAQEKLFF TGTGCCAGCAGTGGGGGGGCTCAGGAAAAACTGTTTTTT
TRBJ2-2 TRBV28 TRBD2 . CASKTSGAGTGELFF TGTGCCAGCAAGACTAGCGGAGCGGGGACCGGGGAGCTGTTTTTT
TRBJ2-1 TRBV5-1 TRBD2 . CASSLYESAGEPGYNEQFF TGCGCCAGCAGCTTGTATGAGTCGGCGGGGGAACCGGGATACAATGAGCAGTTCTTC
TRBJ1-4 TRBV2 . . CASGPGYRGEKLFF TGTGCCAGCGGCCCGGGGTACCGGGGCGAAAAACTGTTTTTT
TRBJ1-5 TRBV6-6 . . CASSYPTAYSNQPQHF TGTGCCAGCAGTTACCCTACAGCTTATAGCAATCAGCCCCAGCATTTT
TRBJ1-1 TRBV12-5 TRBD1 . CASMTGGTEAFF TGTGCTTCGATGACAGGGGGCACTGAAGCTTTCTTT
TRBJ2-7 TRBV10-1 . . CASSEKVGTPTYEQYF TGCGCCAGCAGTGAGAAGGTTGGGACACCAACCTACGAGCAGTACTTC
TRBJ1-5 TRBV5-1 . . CASSLVAGPNQPQHF TGCGCCAGCAGCTTGGTGGCAGGGCCCAATCAGCCCCAGCATTTT
TRBJ2-1 TRBV29-1 . . CSVKADTYNEQFF TGCAGCGTTAAGGCGGATACCTACAATGAGCAGTTCTTC
TRBJ2-5 TRBV19 . . CASSPSDTETQYF TGTGCCAGTAGTCCCTCGGACACAGAGACCCAGTACTTC
TRBJ1-5 TRBV15 TRBD1 . CATSRPRTGRDGNQPQHF TGTGCCACCAGCAGACCCCGGACAGGGCGCGATGGCAATCAGCCCCAGCATTTT
TRBJ2-3 TRBV6-1 . . CASIPPESEDTQYF TGTGCCAGCATACCCCCGGAGTCAGAAGATACGCAGTATTTT
TRBJ2-2 TRBV5-1 . once CASSLKGNTGELFF TGCGCCAGCAGCTTGAAGGGAAACACCGGGGAGCTGTTTTTT
TRBJ2-7 TRBV6-5 . . CASRRTASSYEQYF TGTGCCAGCAGACGGACGGCAAGCTCCTACGAGCAGTACTTC
TRBJ1-1 TRBV30 . . CAWSVRGLMNTEAFF TGTGCCTGGAGTGTAAGAGGACTCATGAACACTGAAGCTTTCTTT
TRBJ1-3 TRBV5-1 . . CATSQGYNSGNTIYF TGCGCCACCTCACAGGGCTACAACTCTGGAAACACCATATATTTT
TRBJ1-1 TRBV6-5 . . CASSYSIGGMNTEAFF TGTGCCAGCAGTTACTCGATCGGGGGCATGAACACTGAAGCTTTCTTT
TRBJ1-2 TRBV2 . . CASTLREDGYTF TGTGCCAGCACCCTCAGGGAGGACGGCTACACCTTC
TRBJ2-7 TRBV5-1 TRBD1 . CASSLGTGSTYEQYF TGCGCCAGCAGCTTGGGGACAGGGTCTACCTACGAGCAGTACTTC
TRBJ2-7 TRBV7-2 TRBD1 . CASSLGGQGAEEQYF TGTGCCAGCAGCTTAGGGGGACAGGGGGCGGAGGAGCAGTACTTC
TRBJ1-6 TRBV30 TRBD1 . CAWSVGGQGAWNSPLHF TGTGCCTGGAGTGTAGGGGGACAGGGGGCATGGAATTCACCCCTCCACTTT
TRBJ1-5 TRBV28 . . CASSFAGAGQPQHF TGTGCCAGCAGTTTTGCTGGGGCGGGTCAGCCCCAGCATTTT
TRBJ2-4 TRBV28 . . CASSTSPFYLAKNIQYF TGTGCCAGCAGCACCTCCCCCTTCTACTTAGCCAAAAACATTCAGTACTTC
TRBJ1-5 TRBV4-2 . . CASSQEAAGNQPQHF TGTGCCAGCAGCCAAGAAGCGGCAGGCAATCAGCCCCAGCATTTT
TRBJ2-1 TRBV10-3 TRBD1 once CAISEGTGGYNEQFF TGTGCCATCAGTGAAGGGACAGGGGGTTACAATGAGCAGTTCTTC
TRBJ1-5 TRBV15 TRBD1 . CATSRRDRDNQPQHF TGTGCCACCAGCAGACGGGACAGGGACAACCAGCCCCAGCATTTT
TRBJ1-1 TRBV6-6 . . CASSQGRTEAFF TGTGCCAGCTCACAGGGTAGGACTGAAGCTTTCTTT
TRBJ1-2 TRBV30 . . CAWTHGWDYGYTF TGTGCCTGGACACACGGTTGGGACTATGGCTACACCTTC
TRBJ2-7 TRBV5-1 . . CASSGWAEGSYEQYF TGCGCCAGCAGCGGATGGGCCGAAGGCTCCTACGAGCAGTACTTC
TRBJ2-5 TRBV5-1 . . CASSIGQETQYF TGCGCCAGCAGCATCGGTCAAGAGACCCAGTACTTC
TRBJ2-7 TRBV4-2 TRBD2 . CASSPSGSSYEQYF TGTGCCAGCAGCCCTAGCGGCAGCTCCTACGAGCAGTACTTC
TRBJ1-5 TRBV6-5 . . CASSVAGDNQPQHF TGTGCCAGCAGTGTGGCAGGAGACAATCAGCCCCAGCATTTT
TRBJ1-2 TRBV2 . . CASSTLGYTF TGTGCCAGCAGTACTCTGGGCTACACCTTC
TRBJ2-1 TRBV5-6 TRBD2 . CASSLTAASGKQFF TGTGCCAGCAGCTTGACGGCGGCTAGCGGGAAGCAGTTCTTC
TRBJ2-6 TRBV7-8 . . CASSPAGSGANVLTF TGTGCCAGCAGCCCCGCGGGGTCAGGGGCCAACGTCCTGACTTTC
TRBJ1-3 TRBV6-4 . . CASSETGGNTIYF TGTGCCAGCAGTGAAACCGGTGGAAACACCATATATTTT
TRBJ1-4 TRBV19 TRBD1 . CASSIASFRQGTNEKLFF TGTGCCAGTAGTATAGCCTCCTTTCGACAGGGAACTAATGAAAAACTGTTTTTT
TRBJ2-3 TRBV4-1 TRBD2 . CASSRTSGGAEDTQYF TGCGCCAGCAGCCGCACTAGCGGGGGGGCCGAAGATACGCAGTATTTT
TRBJ2-3 TRBV10-1 TRBD2 . CASSERSGGPTDTQYF TGCGCCAGCAGTGAGAGGAGCGGGGGGCCCACAGATACGCAGTATTTT
TRBJ1-5 TRBV5-5 . . CASSLEHLNQPQHF TGTGCCAGCAGCTTGGAACACCTCAATCAGCCCCAGCATTTT
TRBJ2-1 TRBV7-2 . once CASSLAGQLLREEQFF TGTGCCAGCAGCTTAGCCGGACAGCTGCTACGGGAAGAGCAGTTCTTC
TRBJ2-7 TRBV27 . . CASSSRTKSYEQYF TGTGCCAGCAGTTCGCGGACTAAATCCTACGAGCAGTACTTC
TRBJ2-7 TRBV6-5 . . CASISSSYEQYF TGTGCCAGCATTTCTAGCTCCTACGAGCAGTACTTC
TRBJ2-1 TRBV18 . once CASSPPGNNEQFF TGTGCCAGCTCACCACCGGGAAACAATGAGCAGTTCTTC
TRBJ2-7 TRBV28 TRBD2 few CASSPMFAGDAYEQYF TGTGCCAGCAGCCCCATGTTTGCGGGAGATGCCTACGAGCAGTACTTC
TRBJ2-3 TRBV5-5 . . CASSTYYSSTDTQYF TGTGCCAGCAGCACCTATTATTCTAGCACAGATACGCAGTATTTT
TRBJ2-3 TRBV19 . . CASSILSGSTDTQYF TGTGCCAGTAGTATTCTGAGCGGGAGCACAGATACGCAGTATTTT
TRBJ2-3 TRBV18 . . CASSPRTLSVTSTDTQYF TGTGCCAGCTCACCACGAACACTATCTGTTACTAGCACAGATACGCAGTATTTT
TRBJ1-2 TRBV15 . . CATGLGVRANYGYTF TGTGCCACCGGCTTGGGCGTCAGGGCTAACTATGGCTACACCTTC
TRBJ2-1 TRBV6-1 TRBD1 . CASSARQGVGNEQFF TGTGCCAGCAGTGCCCGGCAGGGGGTTGGGAATGAGCAGTTCTTC